The 27 T cell receptor beta chains in this list originate from one sample, sequenced in a study of blood T cell repertoires in COVID-19. Profiling relied on immunoSEQ multiplex PCR, and the TCRdb table lists in-frame clones only, not all of them. Among approximately 170,000 clones, about four fifths were seen once, and the ten largest hold 11%. Sequenced material: peripheral blood. The receptors derive from a man aged 65 to 79 with active or convalescent COVID-19.

The chain carries TRBV24-1 and TRBJ2-5; no firm D call. This CDR3 contains 13 residues. Germline assignment: CDR1 KGHDR and CDR2 SFDVKD. The V gene lost 3 bases and the J gene lost 2 bases, with 6 bases spanning the gap. CDR3 nucleotide sequence: TGTGCCACCAGTGATCCCCAACAAGAGACCCAGTACTTC. This sequence encodes CATSDPQQETQYF.

The chain carries TRBV28 and TRBJ2-1; TRBD1 is a possible D gene (6 bases). Trimming took off 5 bases at V and 5 bases at J, with 13 bases between the two ends. The CDR3 totals 14 residues. CDR1 MDHEN and CDR2 SYDVKM come from the germline V gene. Here the CDR3 DNA reads TGTGCCAGCAGTCCCCACCGGACAGACAATGAGCAGTTCTTC. It yields the protein CASSPHRTDNEQFF.

Written as DNA, the CDR3 is TGTGCCAGCAGCGTCCCCGGGGGGCACACTGAAGCTTTCTTT. This translates into CASSVPGGHTEAFF. This chain joins TRBV11-2 and TRBJ1-1; D is possibly TRBD1 (6 bases). CDR1 is SGHAT, CDR2 FQNNGV, per germline. The length of the CDR3 is 14 residues. V lost 5 bases, J lost 3 bases, and 13 bases lay in between.

The chain has TRBV5-4 and TRBJ2-3; 8 bases agree with TRBD1. This CDR3 is 14 amino acids long. V shed 4 bases and J 3 bases; nucleotides not matched to a gene: 4. The germline V gene encodes CDR1 SGHNT and CDR2 YYREEE (reference sequence). The DNA for the CDR3 is TGTGCCAGCAGCCCAGGGGGCTGGACAGATACGCAGTATTTT. Encoded protein: CASSPGGWTDTQYF. The variable domain in full, completed from reference TRBV5-4 and TRBJ2-3, reads ETGVTQSPTHLIKTRGQQVTLRCSSQSGHNTVSWYQQALGQGPQFIFQYYREEENGRGNFPPRFSGLQFPNYSSELNVNALELDDSALYLCASSPGGWTDTQYFGPGTRLTVL.

In nucleotides, the CDR3 is TGTGCCAGCAGTTATAAGGGGACAGGGCTGTACGAGCAGTACTTC. Amino acid sequence: CASSYKGTGLYEQYF. This chain links TRBV6-5 with TRBJ2-7; TRBD1 matches at 9 bases. V gave up 3 bases and J gave up 4 bases; unmatched junction bases: 7. The germline V gene encodes CDR1 MNHEY and CDR2 SVGAGI. The CDR3 loop spans 15 amino acids.

The CDR3 region has the DNA TGTGCCAGCAGCCTGAGGAGCGCCGGGGCCAACGTCCTGACTTTC. This encodes CASSLRSAGANVLTF. This chain connects TRBV9 to TRBJ2-6; D unresolved. Germline assignment: CDR1 SGDLS and CDR2 YYNGEE. The CDR3 length is 15 residues. The V end was cut by 4 bases, the J end by 4 bases, with 12 bases between.

The chain couples TRBV5-4 to TRBJ2-7; D might be TRBD2 (5 bases). V lost 4 bases, J lost 2 bases, and 13 bases lay in between. Germline lookup yields CDR1 SGHNT and CDR2 YYREEE (reference sequence). This CDR3 comprises 14 residues. The CDR3 DNA reads as TGTGCCAGCAGCCCAACCGGGATAACCTACGAGCAGTACTTC. Protein product: CASSPTGITYEQYF.

This clone came up many times. V is TRBV5-1 and J is TRBJ1-1, with D perhaps TRBD1 (5 bases). This CDR3 has 14 amino acids. Trimming removed 0 bases at V and 4 bases at J, with 10 bases between. Looked up from germline, CDR1 is SGHRS and CDR2 is YFSETQ. This CDR3 reads CASSLEGRGTEAFF. DNA for the CDR3: TGCGCCAGCAGCTTGGAGGGGCGCGGCACTGAAGCTTTCTTT.

The chain has TRBV18 and TRBJ1-6, with a weak D call TRBD1 (5 bases). Trimming shortened V by 2 bases and J by 5 bases, and 10 bases separated the two germline ends. Germline loops: CDR1 KGHSH, CDR2 LQKENI. The CDR3 runs 15 residues. CDR3 DNA sequence: TGTGCCAGCTCACCAAAGGGGAACAATAATTCACCCCTCCACTTT. This codes for CASSPKGNNNSPLHF.

The rearrangement uses TRBV7-6 and TRBJ1-1; a weak D match, TRBD1 (6 bases). This CDR3 has 15 residues. In germline, CDR1 is SGHVS, CDR2 FNYEAQ. The V gene lost 5 bases and the J gene lost 1 base, with 14 bases spanning the gap. CDR3 amino acids: CASSPNRDRNTEAFF. CDR3 nucleotides: TGTGCCAGCAGCCCCAACAGGGATCGGAACACTGAAGCTTTCTTT.

The rearrangement uses TRBV5-5 and TRBJ2-1; D unresolved. Germline CDR1 and CDR2: SGHKS and YYEKEE (reference sequence). This CDR3 spans 16 amino acids. Trimming stripped 4 bases from V and 4 bases from J, with 18 bases between. The CDR3 sequence: CASSPQPIPGYNEQFF. CDR3 DNA: TGTGCCAGCAGCCCTCAACCAATCCCAGGTTACAATGAGCAGTTCTTC.

This clone has a handful of counts. This chain joins TRBV18 and TRBJ1-5; D remains ambiguous. Trimming left V 5 bases short and J 0 bases short, with 17 bases between. Looked up from germline, CDR1 is KGHSH and CDR2 is LQKENI. CDR3 size: 17 residues. The CDR3 sequence: CASSTADGSYSNQPQHF. CDR3 in DNA: TGTGCCAGCTCAACCGCTGACGGGTCCTATAGCAATCAGCCCCAGCATTTT.

The gene calls are TRBV7-2 and TRBJ1-5; no firm D call. The CDR3 runs 15 residues. The germline V and J ends were trimmed by 5 bases and 5 bases, with 16 bases remaining between them. Germline V gene lookup returns CDR1 SGHTA and CDR2 FQGNSA. The CDR3 protein is CASSLGSGNDQPQHF. In DNA, the CDR3 is TGTGCCAGCAGCCTCGGGTCCGGCAACGATCAGCCCCAGCATTTT.

DNA for the CDR3: TGTGCCAGTAGTCCTTTGGGCAGGGAGAACACTGAAGCTTTCTTT. Its translation: CASSPLGRENTEAFF. The J gene is TRBJ1-1, the V gene TRBV19; a weak D match, TRBD1 (5 bases). The CDR3 spans 15 residues. With 5 bases removed from V and 1 base from J, the gap between germline ends came to 14 bases. Germline lookup yields CDR1 LNHDA and CDR2 SQIVND (reference sequence).

Here the CDR3 reads CASSLRGIGNEQFF. The CDR3 nucleotides are TGTGCCAGCAGCTTAAGGGGCATAGGCAACGAGCAGTTCTTC. This chain connects TRBV7-9 to TRBJ2-1; D perhaps matches TRBD1 (5 bases). Germline CDR1 SEHNR, CDR2 FQNEAQ (reference sequence). The CDR3 runs to 14 residues. The ends were cut back, 2 bases at V and 10 bases at J, with 15 bases in the middle.

Only one count was recorded for this clone. The genes are TRBV4-3 and TRBJ2-4, with D possibly being TRBD2 (5 bases). The germline V and J ends were trimmed by 1 base and 10 bases, with 11 bases remaining between them. This CDR3 is 13 amino acids long. The V gene's germline CDR1 is LGHNA and CDR2 YSLEER. The CDR3 DNA sequence: TGCGCCAGCAGCCAAGGGACGGGGTATATTCAGTACTTC. Protein: CASSQGTGYIQYF.

A few counts support this clone. V usage is TRBV6-6 and J usage is TRBJ2-7, with TRBD1 matching 9 bases. V gave up 2 bases and J gave up 6 bases; unmatched junction bases: 2. This CDR3 is built from 13 residues. Germline-derived CDR1 and CDR2 are MNHNY and SVGAGI (reference sequence). The CDR3: CASSYGTGTEQYF. The DNA for the CDR3 is TGTGCCAGCAGTTACGGGACAGGGACCGAGCAGTACTTC.

In DNA, the CDR3 is TGTGCCAGCAGTTCCAGACAGGTCTCCGAAGAGACCCAGTACTTC. Encoded protein: CASSSRQVSEETQYF. The chain links TRBV6-2 or TRBV6-3 to TRBJ2-5, with D perhaps matching TRBD1 (6 bases). V lost 4 bases to trimming and J lost 3 bases, with 15 bases between them. CDR3 length equals 15 residues. The germline V gene has CDR1 MNHEY and CDR2 SVGEGT.

The V gene is TRBV7-9, the J gene TRBJ2-1, with D possibly TRBD1 on 6 matching bases. The CDR3 length is 15 residues. From germline, CDR1 is SEHNR and CDR2 FQNEAQ (reference sequence). Trimming removed 5 bases from V and 8 bases from J, with 19 bases in between. The CDR3 nucleotides are TGTGCCAGCAGCACCAACAGGGTCCCTCGCCATGAGCAGTTCTTC. It translates to CASSTNRVPRHEQFF.

A word on this clone: This CDR3 is also generated by other DNA sequences in the sample. V gene TRBV5-1 combines with J gene TRBJ1-1; D not resolved. V lost 1 base, J lost 3 bases, and 7 bases lay in between. The length of the CDR3 is 13 residues. Germline lookup yields CDR1 SGHRS and CDR2 YFSETQ. The CDR3 loop is CASSLKLDTEAFF. CDR3 nucleotide sequence: TGCGCCAGCAGCTTGAAATTAGACACTGAAGCTTTCTTT.

The V and J genes are TRBV2 and TRBJ1-2; D might be TRBD1 (5 bases). V lost 0 bases and J lost 3, with 11 bases in between. CDR3 length: 15 residues. Germline V gene lookup returns CDR1 SNHLY and CDR2 FYNNEI. The CDR3 coding sequence is TGTGCCAGCAGTGAAGCGGCGACAGCTGACTATGGCTACACCTTC. Translation: CASSEAATADYGYTF.

The chain joins TRBV5-1 to TRBJ2-1; 7 bases fit TRBD1. The V gene's germline CDR1 is SGHRS and CDR2 YFSETQ. V was clipped by 7 bases and J by 3 bases; unmatched bases: 1. This CDR3 is 12 amino acids long. CDR3 protein: CASGDSYNEQFF. CDR3 nucleotide sequence: TGCGCCAGCGGGGACAGCTACAATGAGCAGTTCTTC.

The chain recombines TRBV11-2 with TRBJ2-7; weak D call: TRBD1 (6 bases). The length of the CDR3 is 18 residues. Germline assignment: CDR1 SGHAT and CDR2 FQNNGV. With 3 bases removed from V and 7 bases from J, the gap between germline ends came to 28 bases. The CDR3: CASSLVLNAGQSLGEQYF. CDR3 bases: TGTGCCAGCAGCTTGGTGCTGAACGCCGGACAGTCGTTGGGGGAGCAGTACTTC.

This chain uses TRBV6-2 or TRBV6-3 with TRBJ1-1; 8 nucleotides match TRBD1. V lost 6 bases and J lost 1; bases outside the gene matches: 4. This CDR3 is 14 amino acids long. Germline V lookup: CDR1 MNHEY, CDR2 SVGEGT. The CDR3 reads CASSLGQGNTEAFF. CDR3 in DNA: TGTGCCAGCAGCCTAGGACAGGGGAACACTGAAGCTTTCTTT.

The chain has TRBV25-1 and TRBJ2-5; the match to TRBD1 covers 9 bases. The germline V gene encodes CDR1 MGHDK and CDR2 SYGVNS. The length of the CDR3 is 16 residues. With V trimmed by 3 bases and J by 3 bases, 8 bases remained unmatched. The CDR3: CASSDLTGGGEETQYF. The CDR3 bases are TGTGCCAGCAGTGACCTGACAGGGGGAGGGGAAGAGACCCAGTACTTC.

This chain links TRBV18 with TRBJ2-7, with D perhaps matching TRBD2 (6 bases). Germline V gene sequence: CDR1 KGHSH, CDR2 LQKENI. The CDR3 loop spans 15 amino acids. V lost 0 bases and J lost 9, with 18 bases in between. CDR3: CASSPPERRPGGQYF. The CDR3 DNA sequence: TGTGCCAGCTCACCACCGGAGAGAAGGCCCGGGGGGCAGTACTTC.

With regard to this clone: Distinct nucleotide sequences in the sample also encode this CDR3. V and J are TRBV18 and TRBJ2-1; 10 bases agree with TRBD2. CDR1 and CDR2 (germline): KGHSH, LQKENI. J lost 5 bases, V lost 1 base, and 2 bases had no gene match. CDR3 size: 15 residues. CDR3 sequence: CASSPRTSGNNEQFF. The CDR3 DNA reads as TGTGCCAGCTCACCACGAACTAGCGGGAACAATGAGCAGTTCTTC.